The rows below give T cell receptor beta chains drawn from one sample of a study of CD8 T cells in Susac syndrome. TCRdb ran MiXCR on the immunoSEQ multiplex PCR reads and lists one entry per CDR3 protein. This sample has 300,000 to 350,000 distinct CDR3 sequences, with around 92% found just once. The sequencing sample was made of CD4+ T cells from PBMCs. The receptors were sampled from a human donor with multiple sclerosis. The CDR3 runs from the conserved cysteine through the conserved F or W.

cdr3_length: 15
v_call: TRBV7-9
cdr3_aa: CASSSQGGGFGEQYF

cdr3_length: 11
v_call: TRBV20-1
cdr3_aa: CSGKKNTEAFF

cdr3_length: 13
v_call: TRBV30
cdr3_aa: CAWSVSGDYGYTF

cdr3_length: 16
v_call: TRBV7-2
cdr3_aa: CASSLRGGPRGYGYTF

cdr3_length: 13
v_call: TRBV3-1
cdr3_aa: CASSQDLNNEQFF

cdr3_length: 18
v_call: TRBV6-1
cdr3_aa: CASSPRLAGGARTGELFF

cdr3_length: 16
v_call: TRBV3-1
cdr3_aa: CASSQGLGDAEETQYF

cdr3_length: 14
v_call: TRBV30
cdr3_aa: CAWSDPPGEDEQFF

cdr3_length: 14
v_call: TRBV7-2
cdr3_aa: CASSSGDGGDTQYF

cdr3_length: 17
v_call: TRBV12-3/TRBV12-4
cdr3_aa: CASSSRTGTGYQETQYF

cdr3_length: 14
v_call: TRBV5-8
cdr3_aa: CASRQGTDHYGYTF

cdr3_length: 19
v_call: TRBV6-2/TRBV6-3
cdr3_aa: CASSLILGPNRRRVDEQFF

cdr3_length: 13
v_call: TRBV7-9
cdr3_aa: CASSWGAVNEQFF

cdr3_length: 16
v_call: TRBV7-2
cdr3_aa: CASSLTGVSPYNEQFF

cdr3_length: 11
v_call: TRBV30
cdr3_aa: CAWTGFTEAFF

cdr3_length: 15
v_call: TRBV9
cdr3_aa: CASSVASGVTDTQYF

cdr3_length: 12
v_call: TRBV12-3/TRBV12-4
cdr3_aa: CASSRDVRGYTF

cdr3_length: 16
v_call: TRBV7-2
cdr3_aa: CASSLGVSGRLYEQYF

cdr3_length: 14
v_call: TRBV5-4
cdr3_aa: CASSVPGAYNEQFF

cdr3_length: 12
v_call: TRBV10-3
cdr3_aa: CAISTLTFEAFF

cdr3_length: 16
v_call: TRBV12-3/TRBV12-4
cdr3_aa: CASSFGQGAGNTEAFF

cdr3_length: 15
v_call: TRBV18
cdr3_aa: CASSPGTGVNSPLHF

cdr3_length: 13
v_call: TRBV5-1
cdr3_aa: CASSTGGGETQYF

cdr3_length: 14
v_call: TRBV29-1
cdr3_aa: CSGYGGLYPETQYF

cdr3_length: 14
v_call: TRBV18
cdr3_aa: CASSPLDRKETQYF

cdr3_length: 13
v_call: TRBV14
cdr3_aa: CASSPQGLSEQYF

cdr3_length: 15
v_call: TRBV12-3/TRBV12-4
cdr3_aa: CASSPLTGGSYEQYF

cdr3_length: 17
v_call: TRBV4-3
cdr3_aa: CASSQDFLRLFPYGYTF

cdr3_length: 14
v_call: TRBV11-2
cdr3_aa: CASSPSGRTDTQYF

cdr3_length: 15
v_call: TRBV7-3
cdr3_aa: CASSPGVGSYNEQFF

cdr3_length: 13
v_call: TRBV19
cdr3_aa: CASTSGGTDTQYF

cdr3_length: 18
v_call: TRBV27
cdr3_aa: CASSLIPLRPRGTDTQYF

cdr3_length: 16
v_call: TRBV5-1
cdr3_aa: CASSKTLAGGRNEQFF

cdr3_length: 14
v_call: TRBV30
cdr3_aa: CAWRLAGGPGELFF

cdr3_length: 15
v_call: TRBV11-3
cdr3_aa: CASSPGGQGVGVYTF

cdr3_length: 17
v_call: TRBV12-5
cdr3_aa: CASGSIRGTGGGQPQHF

cdr3_length: 15
v_call: TRBV12-5
cdr3_aa: CASGLREPGIYEQFF

cdr3_length: 17
v_call: TRBV5-1
cdr3_aa: CASSLASGTPIYDEQFF

cdr3_length: 16
v_call: TRBV4-2
cdr3_aa: CASSQDREGAGEKLFF

cdr3_length: 15
v_call: TRBV7-3
cdr3_aa: CASSLTGERNQPQHF

cdr3_length: 15
v_call: TRBV5-1
cdr3_aa: CASTGWTGMTGELFF

cdr3_length: 14
v_call: TRBV2
cdr3_aa: CASSPDRQNTEAFF

cdr3_length: 14
v_call: TRBV20-1
cdr3_aa: CSAGGLAGSGEQFF

cdr3_length: 14
v_call: TRBV5-1
cdr3_aa: CASSLYGSGEKLFF

cdr3_length: 14
v_call: TRBV28
cdr3_aa: CASSLSRGKLTIYF

cdr3_length: 13
v_call: TRBV7-2
cdr3_aa: CASRSYGLNEQFF

cdr3_length: 15
v_call: TRBV7-8
cdr3_aa: CASSLEGIRRETQYF

cdr3_length: 15
v_call: TRBV5-4
cdr3_aa: CASSKDRGRPGELFF

cdr3_length: 13
v_call: TRBV30
cdr3_aa: CAWSDRAPYEQYF

cdr3_length: 13
v_call: TRBV11-1
cdr3_aa: CASSEGTGRGYTF

cdr3_length: 16
v_call: TRBV5-1
cdr3_aa: CASSPNLGRRPYEQYF

cdr3_length: 12
v_call: TRBV6-5
cdr3_aa: CASSRLDSGYTF

cdr3_length: 13
v_call: TRBV20-1
cdr3_aa: CSARGGGQETQYF

cdr3_length: 19
v_call: TRBV12-5
cdr3_aa: CASGLVLWQGTRPRETQYF

cdr3_length: 16
v_call: TRBV5-1
cdr3_aa: CASSSFGTTNTGELFF